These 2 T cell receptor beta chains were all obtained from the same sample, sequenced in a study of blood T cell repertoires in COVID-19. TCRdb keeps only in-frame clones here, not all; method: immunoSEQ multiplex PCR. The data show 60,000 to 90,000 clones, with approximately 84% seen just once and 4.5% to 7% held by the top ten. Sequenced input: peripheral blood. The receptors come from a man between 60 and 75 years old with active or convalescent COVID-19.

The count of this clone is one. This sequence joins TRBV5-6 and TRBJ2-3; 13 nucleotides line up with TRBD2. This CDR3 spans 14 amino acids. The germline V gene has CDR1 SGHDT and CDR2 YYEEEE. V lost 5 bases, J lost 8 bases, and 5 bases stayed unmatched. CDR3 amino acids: CASRLGLAGATQYF. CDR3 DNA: TGTGCCAGCAGACTAGGACTAGCGGGAGCTACGCAGTATTTT. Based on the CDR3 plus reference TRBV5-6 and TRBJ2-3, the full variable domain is DAGVTQSPTHLIKTRGQQVTLRCSPKSGHDTVSWYQQALGQGPQFIFQYYEEEERQRGNFPDRFSGHQFPNYSSELNVNALLLGDSALYLCASRLGLAGATQYFGPGTRLTVL.

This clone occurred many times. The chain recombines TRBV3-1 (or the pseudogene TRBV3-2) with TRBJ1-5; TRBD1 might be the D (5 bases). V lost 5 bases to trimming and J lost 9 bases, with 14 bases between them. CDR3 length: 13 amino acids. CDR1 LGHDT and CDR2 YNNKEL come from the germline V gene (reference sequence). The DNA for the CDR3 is TGTGCCAGCAGCGACAGCGACCGGAGGCCCCAGCATTTT. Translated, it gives CASSDSDRRPQHF.